The 15 T cell receptor beta chains given below trace back to one sample, sequenced in a study of T cell responses to AZD1222 COVID-19 vaccine. TCRdb's copy holds only in-frame clones and misses some; the assay was immunoSEQ multiplex PCR. In the table there are some 66,000 clones, about 88% of which are singletons. Source: peripheral blood, taken on day 0 of AZD1222 vaccination. These receptor sequences come from an adult in good health.

V is TRBV4-1 and J is TRBJ1-5, with unresolved D. In germline, CDR1 is MGHRA, CDR2 YSYEKL. With 2 bases removed from V and 4 bases from J, the gap between germline ends came to 12 bases. The CDR3 length is 15 residues. The CDR3 region is CASSQIGPLNQPQHF. CDR3 nucleotides: TGCGCCAGCAGCCAAATTGGTCCCTTGAATCAGCCCCAGCATTTT.

V and J are TRBV15 and TRBJ1-1, with 7 bases fitting TRBD1. The trim removed 5 bases at V and 5 bases at J, leaving 2 bases unmatched. The CDR3 loop spans 12 amino acids. The germline V gene encodes CDR1 LNHNV and CDR2 YYDKDF (reference sequence). CDR3 loop: CATSVQGTEAFF. CDR3 sequence (DNA): TGTGCCACCAGCGTACAGGGGACTGAAGCTTTCTTT.

This clone was observed once. The chain couples TRBV7-6 to TRBJ1-3, with D possibly matching TRBD1 (6 bases). V lost 2 bases, J lost 0 bases, and 20 bases lay in between. This CDR3 has 19 amino acids. From germline, CDR1 is SGHVS and CDR2 FNYEAQ. The CDR3 sequence: CASSLSPPGQFLSGNTIYF. As DNA, the CDR3 is TGTGCCAGCAGCTTATCTCCACCCGGACAGTTCCTCTCTGGAAACACCATATATTTT.

This clone has only one observation. The chain has TRBV6-5 and TRBJ1-2; D is uncertain. Germline CDR1 reads MNHEY; CDR2 reads SVGAGI. V was shortened by 6 bases and J by 0 bases, with 8 bases between the two germline ends. The CDR3 extends over 13 amino acids. The CDR3 is CASSPGPNYGYTF. In DNA form, the CDR3 reads TGTGCCAGCAGCCCCGGACCTAACTATGGCTACACCTTC.

The J gene is TRBJ2-5, the V gene TRBV19; D is possibly TRBD1 or TRBD2 (6 bases each). Germline V gene data show CDR1 as LNHDA and CDR2 as SQIVND (reference sequence). CDR3 length: 17 residues. Trimming shortened V by 6 bases and J by 5 bases, and 25 bases separated the two germline ends. The CDR3 DNA reads as TGTGCCAGTAGGGATCCTTCGAGGGGGGCTGGAGGGGAGACCCAGTACTTC. It yields the protein CASRDPSRGAGGETQYF. Full variable domain (missing parts from reference TRBV19 and TRBJ2-5): DGGITQSPKYLFRKEGQNVTLSCEQNLNHDAMYWYRQDPGQGLRLIYYSQIVNDFQKGDIAEGYSVSREKKESFPLTVTSAQKNPTAFYLCASRDPSRGAGGETQYFGPGTRLLVL.

This chain joins TRBV9 and TRBJ1-6; D uncertain. V was shortened by 3 bases and J by 10 bases, with 14 bases between the two germline ends. The CDR3 extends over 14 amino acids. CDR1 and CDR2 from the germline V gene are SGDLS and YYNGEE. CDR3 bases: TGTGCCAGCAGCGCCAGCAGCGTACCGTCACCCCTCCACTTT. Residues: CASSASSVPSPLHF. The full variable domain, completed using reference TRBV9 and TRBJ1-6, is DSGVTQTPKHLITATGQRVTLRCSPRSGDLSVYWYQQSLDQGLQFLIQYYNGEERAKGNILERFSAQQFPDLHSELNLSSLELGDSALYFCASSASSVPSPLHFGNGTRLTVT.

In nucleotides, the CDR3 is TGTGCCAGCAGCCTCTACCCGGGACAGGGGGTCTCTGGAAACACCATATATTTT. Translated: CASSLYPGQGVSGNTIYF. The V gene is TRBV7-2, the J gene TRBJ1-3, with 11 bases identical to TRBD1. The trim removed 5 bases at V and 0 bases at J, leaving 9 bases unmatched. CDR1 and CDR2 (germline): SGHTA, FQGNSA. This CDR3 comprises 18 residues. The full variable domain, its missing parts supplied by reference TRBV7-2 and TRBJ1-3, is GAGVSQSPSNKVTEKGKDVELRCDPISGHTALYWYRQSLGQGLEFLIYFQGNSAPDKSGLPSDRFSAERTGGSVSTLTIQRTQQEDSAVYLCASSLYPGQGVSGNTIYFGEGSWLTVV.

V usage is TRBV9 and J usage is TRBJ2-5; D possibly uses TRBD1 or TRBD2 (6 bases each). The CDR3 contains 13 residues. Germline V gene lookup returns CDR1 SGDLS and CDR2 YYNGEE. Between the trimmed V and J ends, which lost 4 bases and 4 bases, there was a span of 11 bases. CDR3 DNA sequence: TGTGCCAGCAGCCCCGGGGGCCTAGAGACCCAGTACTTC. Residues: CASSPGGLETQYF.

The rearrangement links TRBV6-6 to TRBJ1-4; 9 positions match TRBD1. Germline V gene data show CDR1 as MNHNY and CDR2 as SVGAGI (reference sequence). The length of the CDR3 is 17 residues. Trimming at V came to 5 bases and at J to 0 bases, leaving 7 bases not matched to a gene. In DNA form, the CDR3 reads TGTGCCAGCAGTCCGGGACAGGGAACTGCAACTAATGAAAAACTGTTTTTT. It encodes CASSPGQGTATNEKLFF.

The chain carries TRBV19 and TRBJ1-1, with D possibly TRBD1 on 5 matching bases. This CDR3 is built from 15 residues. Germline loops: CDR1 LNHDA, CDR2 SQIVND (reference sequence). Trimming pared 3 bases from V and 4 bases from J, leaving 15 bases between. CDR3 bases: TGTGCCAGTAGTATGTTTTCAGGGTTGGGCACTGAAGCTTTCTTT. Amino acid sequence: CASSMFSGLGTEAFF. The full variable domain, rest sourced from reference TRBV19 and TRBJ1-1, is DGGITQSPKYLFRKEGQNVTLSCEQNLNHDAMYWYRQDPGQGLRLIYYSQIVNDFQKGDIAEGYSVSREKKESFPLTVTSAQKNPTAFYLCASSMFSGLGTEAFFGQGTRLTVV.

This chain connects TRBV2 to TRBJ1-1; weak D call: TRBD1 (5 bases). Looked up from germline, CDR1 is SNHLY and CDR2 is FYNNEI. The CDR3 length is 14 residues. V gave up 6 bases and J gave up 1 base, with 12 bases separating them. CDR3 nucleotides: TGTGCCAGCAGGGCGATGGGGGGGAACACTGAAGCTTTCTTT. This gives the protein CASRAMGGNTEAFF.

DNA of the CDR3: TGTGCCAGCAGCCAAGATTGCCAGGGGAAAAATAGCAATCAGCCCCAGCATTTT. Its protein is CASSQDCQGKNSNQPQHF. The genes are TRBV3-1 (or the pseudogene TRBV3-2) and TRBJ1-5; a possible D gene is TRBD1 (6 bases). The CDR3 has 18 amino acids. Germline CDR1 is LGHDT and CDR2 is YNNKEL (reference sequence). Trimming shortened V by 0 bases and J by 0 bases, and 15 bases separated the two germline ends.

V and J are TRBV5-4 and TRBJ1-6, with a weak D call TRBD1 (5 bases). Per the germline V gene, CDR1 is SGHNT and CDR2 is YYREEE (reference sequence). V was clipped by 2 bases and J by 2 bases, with 11 bases between them. The CDR3 is 16 amino acids. The CDR3 nucleotides are TGTGCCAGCAGCTTCGGGGGTACCACCTATAATTCACCCCTCCACTTT. This codes for CASSFGGTTYNSPLHF. Supplemented by reference TRBV5-4 and TRBJ1-6, the full variable domain reads ETGVTQSPTHLIKTRGQQVTLRCSSQSGHNTVSWYQQALGQGPQFIFQYYREEENGRGNFPPRFSGLQFPNYSSELNVNALELDDSALYLCASSFGGTTYNSPLHFGNGTRLTVT.

V and J are TRBV7-6 and TRBJ1-5, with a tentative D call TRBD1 (5 bases). CDR1 SGHVS and CDR2 FNYEAQ come from the germline V gene. The CDR3 contains 14 residues. Trimming stripped 5 bases from V and 1 base from J, with 9 bases between. The CDR3 DNA reads TGTGCCAGCAGCCTGCCAGGGAGCAATCAGCCCCAGCATTTT. Translation: CASSLPGSNQPQHF.

The chain has TRBV27 and TRBJ2-1; 13 nucleotides line up with TRBD2. The CDR3 sequence is 15 residues long. CDR1 and CDR2 (germline): MNHEY, SMNVEV (reference sequence). V lost 6 bases to trimming and J lost 5 bases; unmatched junction nucleotides: 4. The CDR3 is CASSQGTSGNNEQFF. In DNA, the CDR3 is TGTGCCAGCAGCCAAGGGACTAGCGGGAACAATGAGCAGTTCTTC.